The 5 T cell receptor beta chains below come from one sample, sequenced in a study of OX40 agonist ivuxolimab in advanced cancers. This table comes from immunoSEQ multiplex PCR, and its TCRdb copy is limited to in-frame clones, with some not included. Of some 48,000 clones in the sample, around 90% were seen once. The sequenced sample was CD4+ or CD8+ T cells sorted from blood, obtained in a trial of the OX40 agonist ivuxolimab. These receptors all come from an adult with an advanced solid tumor such as melanoma, head and neck, liver or kidney cancer.

This chain uses TRBV5-1 with TRBJ2-7; 8 bases line up with TRBD1. From germline, CDR1 is SGHRS and CDR2 YFSETQ. This CDR3 has 14 amino acids. Losses at the gene ends were 4 bases for V and 1 base for J; bases not matched to a gene: 4. The CDR3 loop reads CASSLWTGSYEQYF. DNA for the CDR3: TGCGCCAGCAGCCTGTGGACAGGGTCCTACGAGCAGTACTTC. Full variable domain (missing parts from reference TRBV5-1 and TRBJ2-7): KAGVTQTPRYLIKTRGQQVTLSCSPISGHRSVSWYQQTPGQGLQFLFEYFSETQRNKGNFPGRFSGRQFSNSRSEMNVSTLELGDSALYLCASSLWTGSYEQYFGPGTRLTVT.

The rearrangement joins TRBV7-9 to TRBJ1-5; a weak D match, TRBD1 (6 bases). The CDR3 is made up of 14 amino acids. The V end lost 6 bases, the J end lost 5 bases, and 14 bases lay between the germline ends. The germline V gene encodes CDR1 SEHNR and CDR2 FQNEAQ (reference sequence). CDR3 loop: CASSSGTLDQPQHF. For the CDR3, the DNA is TGTGCCAGCAGTTCCGGGACACTCGATCAGCCCCAGCATTTT.

This clone was counted between two and nine times. This chain joins TRBV9 and TRBJ2-1, with D tentatively TRBD1 (5 bases). The CDR3 runs 13 residues. Per germline, CDR1 SGDLS and CDR2 YYNGEE. V lost 4 bases, J lost 7 bases, and 12 bases lay in between. CDR3 coding DNA: TGTGCCAGCAGCAGGGGCACCAAGAATGAGCAGTTCTTC. Its protein is CASSRGTKNEQFF.

V gene TRBV6-1 combines with J gene TRBJ1-1, with a tentative D call TRBD1 (5 bases). From germline, CDR1 is MNHNS and CDR2 SASEGT. The CDR3 spans 14 residues. Trimming stripped 5 bases from V and 5 bases from J, with 15 bases between. The CDR3 nucleotides are TGTGCCAGCAGTAGGGACCCTACCAGGACTGAAGCTTTCTTT. It translates to CASSRDPTRTEAFF.

This chain connects TRBV9 to TRBJ2-1, with D possibly TRBD2 on 6 matching bases. Trimming removed 3 bases from V and 5 bases from J, with 15 bases in between. From germline, CDR1 is SGDLS and CDR2 YYNGEE. CDR3 size: 15 residues. The CDR3 DNA sequence: TGTGCCAGCAGCGCGCAAAAGACTAGTAACAATGAGCAGTTCTTC. It yields the protein CASSAQKTSNNEQFF.